Sequencing of this T cell receptor (beta chain) was carried out in a study of CD8 T cells in Susac syndrome. Regarding this clonotype: Its cognate antigen is unknown.

The CDR3 length is 11 residues. Germline values: CDR1 DFQATT, CDR2 SNEGSKA (reference sequence). V lost 2 bases to trimming and J lost 7 bases, with 8 bases between them. An amount of RNA that ranged from roughly 0.45 to 1 ug was reverse transcribed with random hexamers. TCRdb re-called the immunoSEQ multiplex PCR reads through MiXCR, storing one row per CDR3 protein. The repertoire holds roughly 100,000 distinct CDR3 sequences, roughly 96% seen once, with approximately 0.57% in the top ten. From blood CD8+ and CD4+ T cells, TCR beta sequences were generated. General study results and limits: CD8+ clonal expansion in Susac was maximal in TEMRA cells and in active patients. That the number of individuals in its TCR sequencing and HLA analysis was relatively small was acknowledged by the study.

The sequence was collected from a human donor with Susac syndrome. Sequencing was done on a sample of CD8+ T cells from PBMCs. The V call is TRBV20-1, the J call TRBJ1-2; no firm D call. Written as DNA, the CDR3 is TGCAGTGCTAGATACCCTGGTGGCTACACCTTC. Translating it yields CSARYPGGYTF.